These T cell receptor beta chains were read from a single sample in a study of cytomegalovirus exposure and HLA in healthy donors. The repertoire was sequenced with immunoSEQ multiplex PCR; TCRdb's copy has only in-frame clones and lacks some. The data hold 150,000 or so clones, with 86% observed a single time. The specimen sequenced was PBMCs. The receptors stem from a human donor in good health. Both conserved end residues are part of each CDR3. A D gene is named only where the DNA matches it firmly. The size entry is marked missing in some rows and otherwise reads once, few, many or a size class.

DNA	CDR3	size	J	D	V
TGTGCCAGCTCACTACCGGGACAGATGAATGAAAAACTGTTTTTT	CASSLPGQMNEKLFF	NA	TRBJ1-4	TRBD1	TRBV18
TGTGCCAGCAGGCGACAGGACCCTCCCTACGAGCAGTACTTC	CASRRQDPPYEQYF	NA	TRBJ2-7	NA	TRBV6-6
TGTGCCAGCAGCTTCTACTCAGGGGGAGCTTTCTTT	CASSFYSGGAFF	NA	TRBJ1-1	TRBD1	TRBV7-2
TGTGCCAGCAGCCCGGACAGGAGCTCCTATAATTCACCCCTCCACTTT	CASSPDRSSYNSPLHF	NA	TRBJ1-6	TRBD1	TRBV11-1
TGCGCCAGCAGCCCGAGTGGGAGTGGCGGCTACACCTTC	CASSPSGSGGYTF	NA	TRBJ1-2	NA	TRBV5-1
TGTGCCAGCGGCGGGACAGGGGCCTTCTACACCTTC	CASGGTGAFYTF	NA	TRBJ1-2	TRBD1	TRBV7-2
TGCGCCAGCAGTGATCCGGGACTAGACTACAATAATGAGCAGTTCTTC	CASSDPGLDYNNEQFF	NA	TRBJ2-1	TRBD2	TRBV10-2
TGCGCCAGCAGCTGGGGGGGAGGCTCCTACGAGCAGTACTTC	CASSWGGGSYEQYF	once	TRBJ2-7	TRBD2	TRBV5-1
TGTGCCAGTAGTATTATCTGGACTAGGGACAATGAGCAGTTCTTC	CASSIIWTRDNEQFF	NA	TRBJ2-1	TRBD2	TRBV19
TGCGCCAGCAGTGGGGCGGAGACCCAGTACTTC	CASSGAETQYF	few	TRBJ2-5	NA	TRBV10-2
TGTGCCAGTCGGGTTAAGACAGGGGTAAACTATGGCTACACCTTC	CASRVKTGVNYGYTF	NA	TRBJ1-2	TRBD1	TRBV27